This T cell receptor (beta chain) was sequenced in a study of blood T cell repertoires in COVID-19. Original processing methods: The authors estimated nucleated cell counts from reference gene primer amplification. Sequencing was performed with immunoSEQ multiplex PCR; in TCRdb, only in-frame clones are kept and a portion is missing. V, J and clone size were drawn from that table, and D and trimming were deduced from the DNA. The table lists 300,000 to 350,000 clones, roughly nine tenths of them singletons. Enrolled during active infection, Seattle patients were then followed longitudinally. Germline CDR1 is SQVTM and CDR2 is ANQGSEA. V shed 0 bases, J shed 2 bases, and the junction held 0 bases outside the gene matches. This CDR3 has 14 amino acids.

Specimen: peripheral blood. This chain uses TRBV29-1 with TRBJ2-1, with TRBD2 matching over 8 bases. The sequence was obtained from a woman under 40 with COVID-19, enrolled during active disease. The CDR3 loop reads CSVEEAGAYNEQFF. The CDR3 DNA reads as TGCAGCGTTGAAGAAGCGGGGGCCTACAATGAGCAGTTCTTC.